What follows is one T cell receptor (beta chain) and its context. V lost 4 bases, J lost 0 bases, and 19 bases lay in between. The CDR3 totals 17 residues. The germline CDR1 and CDR2 sequences are MGHRA and YSYEKL. The data were taken from a study of blood T cell repertoires in COVID-19. Sequencing used immunoSEQ multiplex PCR; TCRdb keeps in-frame clones, though not all of them. The table lists approximately 57,000 clones, 85% to 90% of them singletons. The receptor was derived from a man aged 50 or older with acute or convalescent COVID-19. Material for sequencing was peripheral blood. The chain has TRBV4-1 and TRBJ2-7; D is perhaps TRBD1 (6 bases). CDR3 sequence (DNA): TGCGCCAGCAGCCCTGGTTCCGGTCGACAGGCCTCCTACGAGCAGTACTTC. It encodes CASSPGSGRQASYEQYF.